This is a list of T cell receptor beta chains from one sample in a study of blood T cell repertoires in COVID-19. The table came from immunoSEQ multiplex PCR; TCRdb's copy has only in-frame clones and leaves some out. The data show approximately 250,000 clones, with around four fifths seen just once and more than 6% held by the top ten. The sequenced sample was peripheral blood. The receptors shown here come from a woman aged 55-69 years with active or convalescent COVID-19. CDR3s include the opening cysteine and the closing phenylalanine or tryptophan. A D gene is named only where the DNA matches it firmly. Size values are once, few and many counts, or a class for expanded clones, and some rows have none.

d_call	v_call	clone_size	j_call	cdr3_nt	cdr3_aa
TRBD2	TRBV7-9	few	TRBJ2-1	TGTGCCAGCAGCTTAGACTTGGGTCTAGCGGGGCAGTTCTTC	CASSLDLGLAGQFF
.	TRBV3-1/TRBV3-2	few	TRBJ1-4	TGTGCCAGCAGCCAGCGGAGGGCCAATGAAAAACTGTTTTTT	CASSQRRANEKLFF
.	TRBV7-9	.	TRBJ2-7	TGTGCCAGCAGCGGAAGCGGTTACGAGCAGTACTTC	CASSGSGYEQYF
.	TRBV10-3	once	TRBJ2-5	TGTGCCATCAGTGGGGGCTCGGAGACCCAGTACTTC	CAISGGSETQYF
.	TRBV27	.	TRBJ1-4	TGTGCCAGCAGTTTATTTGGGCTCCCTAATGAAAAACTGTTTTTT	CASSLFGLPNEKLFF
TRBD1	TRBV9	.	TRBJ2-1	TGTGCCAGCAGCGAGCCCGGTACAGGGGGCTTGTACAATGAGCAGTTCTTC	CASSEPGTGGLYNEQFF
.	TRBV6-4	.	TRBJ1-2	TGTGCCAGCAGTGACTCATCCGTGAACTATGGCTACACCTTC	CASSDSSVNYGYTF
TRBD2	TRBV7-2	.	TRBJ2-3	TGTGCCAGCAGCTCCCTAGCGGGGGGGCCAGGAACAGATACGCAGTATTTT	CASSSLAGGPGTDTQYF
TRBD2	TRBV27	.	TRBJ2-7	TGTGCCAGCAGTTTGTACGGACTAGACGAGCAGTACTTC	CASSLYGLDEQYF
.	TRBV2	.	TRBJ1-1	TGTGCCAGCAGTCCCACAGGGTTGAACACTGAAGCTTTCTTT	CASSPTGLNTEAFF
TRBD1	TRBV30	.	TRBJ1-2	TGTGCCTGGAGGGGACAGGGGGCGCGCGGCTACACCTTC	CAWRGQGARGYTF
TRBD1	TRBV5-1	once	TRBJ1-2	TGCGCCAGCAGCCTTGGGCACGGGACAGTAGGGCCCTTGGGGGGCTACACCTTC	CASSLGHGTVGPLGGYTF
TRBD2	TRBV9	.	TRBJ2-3	TGTGCCAGCAGCCGCGGGGGGGAAACAGATACGCAGTATTTT	CASSRGGETDTQYF
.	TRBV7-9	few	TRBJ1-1	TGTGCCAGCAGCTTCGGGGGGAACACTGAAGCTTTCTTT	CASSFGGNTEAFF
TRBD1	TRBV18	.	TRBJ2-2	TGTGCCAGCTCACCTTGGACAGGGCCCCACCGGGGAGCTGTTTTT	CASSPWTGPHRGAVF
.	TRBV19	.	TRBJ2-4	TGTGCCAGTAATGCCAGGGGAGAGGGCAAAAACATTCAGTACTTC	CASNARGEGKNIQYF
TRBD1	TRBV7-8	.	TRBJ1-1	TGTGCCAGCAGCTTAAATCTAGGGGGACAGGGTTACACTGAAGCTTTCTTT	CASSLNLGGQGYTEAFF
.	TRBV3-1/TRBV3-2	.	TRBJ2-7	TGTGCCAGCAGCCCCCTGGGAGGACTCCTGAGGAGCTCCTACGAGCAGTACTTC	CASSPLGGLLRSSYEQYF
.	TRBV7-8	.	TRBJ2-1	TGTGCCAGCACCCTGACTAGAAAGAGCTCCTACAATGAGCAGTTCTTC	CASTLTRKSSYNEQFF
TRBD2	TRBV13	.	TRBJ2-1	TGTGCCAGCAGCTTAGGTAGCGGGAACTACAATGAGCAGTTCTTC	CASSLGSGNYNEQFF
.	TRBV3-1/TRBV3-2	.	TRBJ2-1	TGTGCCAGCAGCCAGTACCAGGGGACCTACAATGAGCAGTTCTTC	CASSQYQGTYNEQFF
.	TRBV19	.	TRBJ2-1	TGTGCCAGTAGTATAGTCACCCGGGGCTCCTACAATGAGCAGTTCTTC	CASSIVTRGSYNEQFF
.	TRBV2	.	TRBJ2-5	TGTGCCAGCAGTGAGGCTACAGGTCGGGGGGAGACCCAGTACTTC	CASSEATGRGETQYF
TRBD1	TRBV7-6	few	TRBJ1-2	TGTGCCAGCAGCTTAGGAGGGACAGGGAACAACTATGGCTACACCTTC	CASSLGGTGNNYGYTF
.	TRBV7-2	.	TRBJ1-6	TGTGCCAGCCGGGGACAACCATCTTCACCCCTCCACTTT	CASRGQPSSPLHF
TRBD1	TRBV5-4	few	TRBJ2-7	TGTGCCAGCAGCGGCGGGACAGGGCATCGCTACGAGCAGTACTTC	CASSGGTGHRYEQYF
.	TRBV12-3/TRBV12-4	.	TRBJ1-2	TGTGCCAGCCGCCGGGAGTCGAACTATGGCTACACCTTC	CASRRESNYGYTF
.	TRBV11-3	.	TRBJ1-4	TGTGCCAGCAGCTCAGACCACCCACGGACAGTGGAAAATGAAAAACTGTTTTTT	CASSSDHPRTVENEKLFF
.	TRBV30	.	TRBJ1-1	TGTGCCTGGAAGGAGGATTGGACTGAAGCTTTCTTT	CAWKEDWTEAFF
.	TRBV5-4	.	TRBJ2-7	TGTGCCAGCAGCCTCACCGGGGGTGACGAGCAGTACTTC	CASSLTGGDEQYF
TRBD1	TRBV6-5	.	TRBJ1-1	TGTGCCAGCAAGGCCAGGGGGTACACTGAAGCTTTCTTT	CASKARGYTEAFF
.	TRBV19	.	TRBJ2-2	TGTGCCAGTAGTACCCGACCAAGGAGCGGGGAGCTGTTTTTT	CASSTRPRSGELFF
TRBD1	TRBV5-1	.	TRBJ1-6	TGCGCCAGCAGCTTGGTGGGGACAGGCGATTCACCCCTCCACTTT	CASSLVGTGDSPLHF
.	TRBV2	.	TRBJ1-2	TGTGCCAGCAGTGCATCGGTCCAGGATAATGGCTACACCTTC	CASSASVQDNGYTF
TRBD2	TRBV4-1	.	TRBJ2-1	TGCGCCAGCAGCCAGGCTACTAGCGGCTCCTACAATGAGCAGTTCTTC	CASSQATSGSYNEQFF
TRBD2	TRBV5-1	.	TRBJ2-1	TGCGCCAGCAGCTTGGCGCTAGCGGGAGTCGGTGAGCAGTTCTTC	CASSLALAGVGEQFF
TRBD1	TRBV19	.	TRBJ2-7	TGTGCCAGTAGTATCGACAGGGGGTCTGGGGAGCAGTACTTC	CASSIDRGSGEQYF
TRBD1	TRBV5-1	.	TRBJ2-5	TGCGCCAGCAGCTTGGACAGGGGAAGAGAGACCCAGTACTTC	CASSLDRGRETQYF
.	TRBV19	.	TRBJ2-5	TGTGCCAGTAGTATATTAAGCGCGGTACGCACCCAGTACTTC	CASSILSAVRTQYF
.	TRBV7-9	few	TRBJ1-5	TGTGCCAGCAGCTCACAGGGAAATCAGCCCCAGCATTTT	CASSSQGNQPQHF
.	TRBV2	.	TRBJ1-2	TGTGCCAGCAGCTTATTCAGGGAAAACTATGGCTACACCTTC	CASSLFRENYGYTF
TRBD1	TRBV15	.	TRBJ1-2	TGTGCCACCAGCAGAGGAGGCACAGGGGGTTTAATGGGTGGCTACACCTTC	CATSRGGTGGLMGGYTF
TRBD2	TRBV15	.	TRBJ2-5	TGTGCCACCAGCTTAACCGGGACTAAAGAGACCCAGTACTTC	CATSLTGTKETQYF
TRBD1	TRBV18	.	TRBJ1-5	TGTGCCAGCTCAGGAACAGGGGGTTGGGGTCAGCCCCAGCATTTT	CASSGTGGWGQPQHF
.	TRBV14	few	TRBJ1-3	TGTGCCAGCAGCCAAGATGCAGGGACTGGAAACACCATATATTTT	CASSQDAGTGNTIYF
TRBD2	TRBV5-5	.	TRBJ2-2	TGTGCCAGCAGCTTGAGGGAGGGCGATATAACCGGGGAGCTGTTTTTT	CASSLREGDITGELFF
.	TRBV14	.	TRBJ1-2	TGTGCCAGCAGCCCCGGAGCAGGGTCACATGGCTACACCTTC	CASSPGAGSHGYTF
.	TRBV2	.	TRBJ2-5	TGTGCCAGCAGTGAAGCGCGCAGGGCCCAAGAGACCCAGTACTTC	CASSEARRAQETQYF
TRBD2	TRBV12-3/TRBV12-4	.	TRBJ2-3	TGTGCCAGCAGCACCGCTAGCGGAGATACGCAGTATTTT	CASSTASGDTQYF
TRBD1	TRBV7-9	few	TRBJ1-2	TGTGCCAGCAGCAACCGGACAGGCCTCTATGGCTACACCTTC	CASSNRTGLYGYTF
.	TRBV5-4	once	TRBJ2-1	TGTGCCAGCAGCCCTCGTGAGACAGGGAGGAATGAGCAGTTCTTC	CASSPRETGRNEQFF
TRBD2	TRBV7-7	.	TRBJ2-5	TGTGCTAGCAGTTCCGGACGGGGGGTGGGAGAGACCCAGTACTTC	CASSSGRGVGETQYF
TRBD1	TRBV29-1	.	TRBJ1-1	TGCAGCGTCCCGGGACAGGCAAATATGAACACTGAAGCTTTCTTT	CSVPGQANMNTEAFF